These T cell receptor beta chains were read from a single sample in a study of T cells in Graves' hyperthyroidism and ophthalmopathy. In TCRdb, the multiplex PCR reads were re-called with MiXCR into one record per CDR3 protein. Among about 350,000 distinct CDR3 sequences, approximately 19% were seen once, and the ten largest hold about 3.7%. Sequencing input: blood. These receptors all stem from a woman aged 18-29 years with Graves' hyperthyroidism. Both conserved end residues are part of each CDR3. The D gene is left open where the match is weak. Where a row states a size, it is once, few, many or the class of an expanded clone; other rows omit it.

d_call,clone_size,cdr3_length,v_call,j_call,cdr3_aa,cdr3_nt
TRBD1,few,15,TRBV19,TRBJ2-2,CASSPGQGATGELFF,TGTGCCAGTAGTCCAGGACAGGGGGCCACCGGGGAGCTGTTTTTT
TRBD1,.,13,TRBV29-1,TRBJ1-2,CSVGGRTDRGYTF,TGCAGCGTTGGAGGTCGGACGGACAGGGGCTACACCTTC
.,many,13,TRBV6-5,TRBJ1-1,CASSFRGGTEAFF,TGTGCCAGCAGTTTTCGCGGTGGGACTGAAGCTTTCTTT
TRBD1,many,15,TRBV27,TRBJ1-1,CASKATGRMNTEAFF,TGTGCCAGCAAGGCGACAGGGAGAATGAACACTGAAGCTTTCTTT
.,many,14,TRBV12-3/TRBV12-4,TRBJ2-6,CASSPGPGANVLTF,TGTGCCAGCAGTCCCGGTCCGGGGGCCAACGTCCTGACTTTC
.,many,12,TRBV13,TRBJ1-1,CASSRGYTEAFF,TGTGCCAGCAGCCGCGGTTACACTGAAGCTTTCTTT
TRBD1,.,14,TRBV5-1,TRBJ2-7,CASSLEETGGEQYF,TGCGCCAGCAGCTTGGAAGAGACAGGGGGCGAGCAGTACTTC
.,many,15,TRBV28,TRBJ1-1,CASHSGAGGGTEAFF,TGTGCCAGCCACTCCGGGGCCGGCGGGGGGACTGAAGCTTTCTTT
.,.,14,TRBV25-1,TRBJ1-6,CASSGGGNNSPLHF,TGTGCCAGCAGCGGGGGGGGCAATAATTCACCCCTCCACTTT
.,many,13,TRBV4-1,TRBJ1-5,CASSQGPGQPQHF,TGCGCCAGCAGCCAAGGTCCGGGTCAGCCCCAGCATTTT
.,many,13,TRBV6-5,TRBJ1-5,CASSYSEGQPQHF,TGTGCCAGCAGTTACTCAGAGGGACAGCCCCAGCATTTT
.,many,18,TRBV7-8,TRBJ1-1,CASSLDRLGNQRHTEAFF,TGTGCCAGCAGCTTAGACCGTTTGGGGAATCAACGGCACACTGAAGCTTTCTTT
TRBD1,many,14,TRBV12-3/TRBV12-4,TRBJ2-7,CASSTWTGGYEQYF,TGTGCCAGCAGCACCTGGACAGGGGGCTACGAGCAGTACTTC
.,many,15,TRBV19,TRBJ1-5,CASSIVGGSNQPQHF,TGTGCCAGTAGTATAGTAGGAGGGTCCAATCAGCCCCAGCATTTT
TRBD1,few,14,TRBV12-3/TRBV12-4,TRBJ1-1,CASSEGQVSNEAFF,TGTGCCAGCAGCGAGGGACAGGTATCCAACGAAGCTTTCTTT